What follows are 9 T cell receptor beta chains derived from one specimen sequenced in a study of T cell repertoires in cytomegalovirus infection. Which antigens these TCRs recognize remains unknown. MiXCR was run by TCRdb on the reads, yielding one entry per CDR3 protein. The top ten hold roughly 31% of the sample, which has around 100,000 distinct CDR3 sequences, 10% seen once. The sample consisted of PBMCs, sequenced either directly or after in vitro stimulation (not recorded which). These TCRs come from a human donor in good health (CMV status not recorded). Some clones in this sample may be carry-over from other donors' samples.

The CDR3 spells CASTSRTEPGLAGANVLTF. The CDR3 DNA follows: TGCGCCAGCACCTCCAGGACAGAACCCGGACTCGCTGGGGCCAACGTCCTGACTTTC. The chain recombines TRBV4-1 with TRBJ2-6, with D possibly matching TRBD1 (6 bases). This CDR3 is 19 amino acids long. The germline V and J ends were trimmed by 7 bases and 2 bases, with 24 bases remaining between them. Germline V gene lookup returns CDR1 MGHRA and CDR2 YSYEKL.

The sample holds many counts of this clonotype. The chain joins TRBV7-2 to TRBJ2-7; 11 bases fit TRBD2. Trimming at V came to 5 bases and at J to 8 bases, leaving 8 bases not matched to a gene. The CDR3 runs 14 residues. Germline V CDR1 and CDR2: SGHTA, FQGNSA. CDR3 amino acids: CASSAKGTSGKQYF. In DNA, the CDR3 is TGTGCCAGCAGCGCAAAAGGGACTAGCGGAAAGCAGTACTTC.

This sequence joins TRBV12-3 or TRBV12-4 and TRBJ2-2, with D uncertain. V was trimmed by 4 bases and J by 4 bases, leaving 16 bases between them. The CDR3 has 16 residues. The CDR3: CASSSRSWGGTGELFF. DNA for the CDR3: TGTGCCAGCAGTTCCCGGAGCTGGGGTGGCACCGGGGAGCTGTTTTTT.

Many counts were recorded for this clonotype. The CDR3 coding sequence is TGTGCCAGCCTCGGGGGGCCGAACACTGAAGCTTTCTTT. Translation gives CASLGGPNTEAFF. The chain is built from TRBV27 and TRBJ1-1; D is possibly TRBD1 (6 bases). V gave up 8 bases and J gave up 1 base, with 11 bases separating them. Germline CDR1 reads MNHEY; CDR2 reads SMNVEV (reference sequence). CDR3 length: 13 amino acids.

The V gene is TRBV30, the J gene TRBJ2-1; D remains ambiguous. Per the germline V gene, CDR1 is GTSNPN and CDR2 is SVGIG (reference sequence). The CDR3 sequence is 12 residues long. The V end lost 2 bases, the J end lost 9 bases, and 11 bases lay between the germline ends. The CDR3 reads CAWSTPVIEQFF. Written as DNA, the CDR3 is TGTGCCTGGAGTACGCCAGTCATTGAGCAGTTCTTC.

The V gene is TRBV6-2 or TRBV6-3, the J gene TRBJ1-2, with 12 bases identical to TRBD1. CDR3 length: 17 amino acids. The J segment lost 8 bases and the V segment lost 7 bases, leaving 17 bases of the junction unmatched. Germline loops: CDR1 MNHEY, CDR2 SVGEGT. The CDR3 DNA reads TGTGCCAGCAATCCGGCGGGACAGGGGGCAACTGGCTACGGCTACACCTTC. Amino acid sequence: CASNPAGQGATGYGYTF.

Comments on this clonotype: Just one base apart from a much larger clone, this may be a read error. The conserved final phenylalanine or tryptophan is absent from the CDR3, which likely points to a read error. The chain has TRBV28 and TRBJ1-2; weak D call: TRBD1 (5 bases). CDR1 and CDR2 from the germline V gene are MDHEN and SYDVKM. Trimming removed 4 bases at V and 0 bases at J, with 12 bases between. CDR3 size: 15 residues. In nucleotides, the CDR3 is TGTGCCAGCAGTTCTTGGGGGGGACCTAACTATGGCTACACCCTC. Translated: CASSSWGGPNYGYTL.

The chain recombines TRBV6-6 with TRBJ1-6, with 7 bases aligning to TRBD1. CDR3 size: 16 residues. V shed 1 base, J shed 7 bases, and the junction held 7 bases outside the gene matches. Germline lookup yields CDR1 MNHNY and CDR2 SVGAGI (reference sequence). The CDR3 loop reads CASSYWRGRGNSPLHF. The CDR3 region has the DNA TGTGCCAGCAGTTACTGGAGGGGGCGGGGGAATTCACCCCTCCACTTT.

The chain links TRBV2 to TRBJ1-1; 7 bases fit TRBD1. The CDR3 sequence is 14 residues long. Germline-derived CDR1 and CDR2 are SNHLY and FYNNEI. J gave up 4 bases and V 8 bases, and 10 bases lay outside the gene matches. This CDR3 is CASLGREGATEAFF. The CDR3 coding sequence is TGTGCCAGCCTCGGCCGGGAGGGGGCCACTGAAGCTTTCTTT.